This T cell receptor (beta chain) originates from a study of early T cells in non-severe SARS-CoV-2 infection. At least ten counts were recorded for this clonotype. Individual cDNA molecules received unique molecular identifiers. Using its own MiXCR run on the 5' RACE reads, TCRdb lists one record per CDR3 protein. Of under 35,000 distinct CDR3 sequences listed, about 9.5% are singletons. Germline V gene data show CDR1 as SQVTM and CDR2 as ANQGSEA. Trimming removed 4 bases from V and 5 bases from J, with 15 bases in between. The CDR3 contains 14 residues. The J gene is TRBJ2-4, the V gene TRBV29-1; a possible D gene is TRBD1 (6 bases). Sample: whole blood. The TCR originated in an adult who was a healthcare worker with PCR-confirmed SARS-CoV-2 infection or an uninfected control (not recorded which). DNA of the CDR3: TGCAGCGTTGTAGTATGGGGGCGGGAAAACATTCAGTACTTC. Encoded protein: CSVVVWGRENIQYF.